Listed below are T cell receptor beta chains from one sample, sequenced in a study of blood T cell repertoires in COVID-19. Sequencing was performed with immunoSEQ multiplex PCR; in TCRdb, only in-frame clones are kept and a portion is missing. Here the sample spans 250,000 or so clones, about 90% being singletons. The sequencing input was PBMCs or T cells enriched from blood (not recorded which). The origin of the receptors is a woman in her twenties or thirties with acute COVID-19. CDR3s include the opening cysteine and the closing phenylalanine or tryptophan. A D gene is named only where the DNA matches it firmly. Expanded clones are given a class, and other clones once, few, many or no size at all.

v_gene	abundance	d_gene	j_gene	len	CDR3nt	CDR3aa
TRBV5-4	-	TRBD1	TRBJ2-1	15	TGTGCCAGCATTACCTCGGGACAGCCTACCAATGAGCAGTTCTTC	CASITSGQPTNEQFF
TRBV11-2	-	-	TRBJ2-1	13	TGTGCCAGCAGCCCCCCAGTCAGCGGAGAGCAGTTCTTC	CASSPPVSGEQFF
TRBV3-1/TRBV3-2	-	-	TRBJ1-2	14	TGTGCCAGCAGCCAAGTGCCAGGGGCCGGGGGCTACACCTTC	CASSQVPGAGGYTF
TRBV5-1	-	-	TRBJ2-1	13	TGCGCCAGCAGCTTACAGGATTACAATGAGCAGTTCTTC	CASSLQDYNEQFF
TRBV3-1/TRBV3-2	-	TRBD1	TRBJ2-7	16	TGTGCCAGCAGCCAATCCGCCGGGACAGGGAAGCTCGAGCAGTACTTC	CASSQSAGTGKLEQYF
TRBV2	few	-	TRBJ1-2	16	TGTGCCAGCAGTGAAGCGCGGGTAGAAGAAAGTTATGGCTACACCTTC	CASSEARVEESYGYTF
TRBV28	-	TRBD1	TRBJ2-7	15	TGTGCCAGCAGTTTTAGGGACAGCAATTCCTACGAGCAGTACTTC	CASSFRDSNSYEQYF
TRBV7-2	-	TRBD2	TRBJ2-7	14	TGTGCCAGCAGCGCGCTGGCGGGGGGCTACGAGCAGTACTTC	CASSALAGGYEQYF
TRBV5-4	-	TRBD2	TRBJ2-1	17	TGTGCCAGCAGCCGAGGAACTAGCGGGAGGGCCTACAATGAGCAGTTCTTC	CASSRGTSGRAYNEQFF
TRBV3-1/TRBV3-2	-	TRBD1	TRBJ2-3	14	TGTGCCAGCAGCCGGGGACAGGGAGCAGATACGCAGTATTTT	CASSRGQGADTQYF
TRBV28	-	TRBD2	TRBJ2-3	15	TGTGCCAGCAGTCGGACTAGCGGTTACACAGATACGCAGTATTTT	CASSRTSGYTDTQYF
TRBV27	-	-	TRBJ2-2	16	TGTGCCAGCAGTCCGATAGGACTGGGCAACACCGGGGAGCTGTTTTTT	CASSPIGLGNTGELFF
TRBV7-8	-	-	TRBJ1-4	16	TGTGCCAGCAGCCCCCGTCGGCGGATAACTAATGAAAAACTGTTTTTT	CASSPRRRITNEKLFF
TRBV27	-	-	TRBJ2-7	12	TGTGCCAGCGGGACTTCCTCCTACGAGCAGTACTTC	CASGTSSYEQYF
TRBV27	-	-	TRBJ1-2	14	TGTGCCAGCAGTTTATCGGGTCAGGGGTATGGCTACACCTTC	CASSLSGQGYGYTF
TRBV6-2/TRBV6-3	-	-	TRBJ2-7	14	TGTGCCAGCAGTTATCAGGGCTCTTCCTACGAGCAGTACTTC	CASSYQGSSYEQYF
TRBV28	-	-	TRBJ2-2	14	TGTGCCAGCACCTCGGAGTGGAACACCGGGGAGCTGTTTTTT	CASTSEWNTGELFF
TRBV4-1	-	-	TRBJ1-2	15	TGCGCCAGCAGCAAAATCCTAGGAGGAGGCTATGGCTACACCTTC	CASSKILGGGYGYTF
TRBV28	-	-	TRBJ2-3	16	TGTGCCAGCCCGAACGGAAGACTAGTGGTCACAGATACGCAGTATTTT	CASPNGRLVVTDTQYF
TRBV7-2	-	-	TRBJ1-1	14	TGTGCCAGCAGCTTAGCGCTCGGGAGGAATGAAGCTTTCTTT	CASSLALGRNEAFF
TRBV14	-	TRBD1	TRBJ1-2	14	TGTGCCAGCAGCCGATCAGGGGGCCGCTATGGCTACACCTTC	CASSRSGGRYGYTF
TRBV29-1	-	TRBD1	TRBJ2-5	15	TGCAGCGTTGTTATCCCAGGGGGCAGGTCGGAGACCCAGTACTTC	CSVVIPGGRSETQYF
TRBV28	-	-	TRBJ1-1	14	TGTGCCAGCAGTTTAAAGAACAGACGATCCGAAGCTTTCTTT	CASSLKNRRSEAFF
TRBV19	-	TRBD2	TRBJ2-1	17	TGTGCCAGTAGTGACGAACTAGCGGGAGTCACCTACAATGAGCAGTTCTTC	CASSDELAGVTYNEQFF
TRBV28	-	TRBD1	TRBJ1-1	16	TGTGCCAGCAGCCGACTCTTGGGACAGGGGAACCTTGAAGCTTTCTTT	CASSRLLGQGNLEAFF
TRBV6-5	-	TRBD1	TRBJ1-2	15	TGTGCCAGCAGTTACTCCAAGGACAGGGTGGAAGGCTACACCTTC	CASSYSKDRVEGYTF
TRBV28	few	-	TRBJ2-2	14	TGTGCCAGCCATCGTGGAGGAAACACCGGGGAGCTGTTTTTT	CASHRGGNTGELFF
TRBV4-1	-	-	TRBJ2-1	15	TGCGCCAGCAGCCAACCGCAACAGGGTCGGAATGAGCAGTTCTTC	CASSQPQQGRNEQFF
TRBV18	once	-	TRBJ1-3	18	TGTGCCAGCTCACCGTCGATTCAGGGGTCTGTCTCTGGAAACACCATATATTTT	CASSPSIQGSVSGNTIYF
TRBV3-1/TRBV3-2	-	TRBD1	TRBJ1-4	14	TGTGCCAGCAGTTCCGGGACAGGGCATGAAAAACTGTTTTTT	CASSSGTGHEKLFF
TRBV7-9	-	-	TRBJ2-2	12	TGTGCCAGCAAACAGACCACCGGGGAGCTGTTTTTT	CASKQTTGELFF
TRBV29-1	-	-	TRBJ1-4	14	TGCAGCGTTGAAGTGGCGGGGGGTGGAGAAAAACTGTTTTTT	CSVEVAGGGEKLFF
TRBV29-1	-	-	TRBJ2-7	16	TGCAGCGGACAGCTGCGGGAAGGGGTGAGGGAATCGGCAGGGTACTTC	CSGQLREGVRESAGYF
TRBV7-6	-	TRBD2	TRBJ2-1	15	TGTGCCAGCAGCCCCCGGGGGAGCGGGAGTGATGAGCAGTTCTTC	CASSPRGSGSDEQFF
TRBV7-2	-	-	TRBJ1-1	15	TGTGCCAGCAGCTTAGTCCAGCCCGGGGAGGCCGAAGCTTTCTTT	CASSLVQPGEAEAFF
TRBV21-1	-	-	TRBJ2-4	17	TGTGCCAGCAGCAAAGAGGTTAGCGGGAGAACCAAAAACATTCAGTACTTC	CASSKEVSGRTKNIQYF
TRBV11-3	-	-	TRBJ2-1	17	TGTGCCAGCAGAAAATATAGATCGGCAGAGGTCTACGATGAGCAGTTCTTC	CASRKYRSAEVYDEQFF
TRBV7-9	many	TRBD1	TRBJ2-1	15	TGTGCCAGCAGCCCTCGGGACAGGGGGTCGAATGAGCAGTTCTTC	CASSPRDRGSNEQFF
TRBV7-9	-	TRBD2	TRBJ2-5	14	TGTGCCATCGAGGGGACTAGCGGGAAAGAGACCCAGTACTTC	CAIEGTSGKETQYF
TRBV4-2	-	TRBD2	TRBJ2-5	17	TGTGCCAGCAGCCAGATTAAAGCGGGAGGGCCCCAAGGGACCCAGTACTTC	CASSQIKAGGPQGTQYF
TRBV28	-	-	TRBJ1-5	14	TGTGCCAGCAGTTTAGGTTGGGGGGACCAGCCCCAGCATTTT	CASSLGWGDQPQHF
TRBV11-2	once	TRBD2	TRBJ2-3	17	TGTGCCAGCAGCTTAGATCGGGCTAGCGGGGTAACAGATACGCAGTATTTT	CASSLDRASGVTDTQYF
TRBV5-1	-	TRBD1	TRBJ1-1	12	TGCGCCAGCACCGACAGGGACACTGAAGCTTTCTTT	CASTDRDTEAFF
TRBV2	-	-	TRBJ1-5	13	TGTGCCAGCGGTGCCTATAGCAATCAGCCCCAGCATTTT	CASGAYSNQPQHF
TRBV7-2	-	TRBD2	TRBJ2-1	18	TGTGCCAGCAGGGCCGGGACAGGGTCTAGCGGGAGGGCCAATGAGCAGTTCTTC	CASRAGTGSSGRANEQFF
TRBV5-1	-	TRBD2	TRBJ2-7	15	TGCGCCAGCAGCTTGGTACTAGCGGGGCCCTACGAGCAGTACTTC	CASSLVLAGPYEQYF
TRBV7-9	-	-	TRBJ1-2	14	TGTGCCAGCAGCTTAGTGGAGGCGACCTATGGCTACACCTTC	CASSLVEATYGYTF
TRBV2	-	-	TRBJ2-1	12	TGTGCCAGAAGCGGATACAACAATGAGCAGTTCTTC	CARSGYNNEQFF
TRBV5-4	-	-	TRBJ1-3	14	TGTGCCAGCAGCTTCGACATTCCTGGAAACACCATATATTTT	CASSFDIPGNTIYF
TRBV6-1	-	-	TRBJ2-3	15	TGTGCCAGCACTCACCTGGGGAGAGCCAAAGATACGCAGTATTTT	CASTHLGRAKDTQYF
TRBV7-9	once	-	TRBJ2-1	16	TGTGCCAGCAGCTTAGGATTAGGCAGGTCGGGAAATGAGCAGTTCTTC	CASSLGLGRSGNEQFF
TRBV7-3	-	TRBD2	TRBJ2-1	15	TGTGCCAGCAGCATAACTAGCGGGGCTAATAATGAGCAGTTCTTC	CASSITSGANNEQFF
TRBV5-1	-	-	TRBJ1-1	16	TGCGCCAGCAGCTTTCCGGAGGGGCATTATCGCACTGAAGCTTTCTTT	CASSFPEGHYRTEAFF
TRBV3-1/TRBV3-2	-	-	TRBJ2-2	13	TGTGCCAGCAGCCCAAGCGAAACCGGGGAGCTGTTTTTT	CASSPSETGELFF